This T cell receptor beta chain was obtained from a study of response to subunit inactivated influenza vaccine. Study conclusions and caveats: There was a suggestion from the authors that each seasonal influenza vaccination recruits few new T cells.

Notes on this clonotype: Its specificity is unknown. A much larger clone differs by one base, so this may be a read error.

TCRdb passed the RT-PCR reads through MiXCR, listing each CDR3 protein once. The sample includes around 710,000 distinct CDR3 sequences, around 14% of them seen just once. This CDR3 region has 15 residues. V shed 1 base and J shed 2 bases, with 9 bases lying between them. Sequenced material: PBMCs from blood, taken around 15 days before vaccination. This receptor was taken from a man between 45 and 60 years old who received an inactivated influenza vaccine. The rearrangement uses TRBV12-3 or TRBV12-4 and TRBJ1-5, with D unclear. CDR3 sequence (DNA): TGTGCCAGCAGTTTAGAACGGGAGGGCAATCAGCCCCAGCATTTT. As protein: CASSLEREGNQPQHF.